Shown below are 8 T cell receptor beta chains from a single sample sequenced in a study of T cell responses to AZD1222 COVID-19 vaccine. Repertoires were generated with immunoSEQ multiplex PCR, while TCRdb's copy carries only in-frame clones and drops some. Of fewer than 120,000 clones listed, about 81% were seen once; the top ten hold around 4.6%. The sequencing used peripheral blood, collected on day 0 of AZD1222 vaccination. The source is an adult in good health.

The rearrangement joins TRBV28 to TRBJ2-7; 8 bases fit TRBD1. V was clipped by 5 bases and J by 5 bases; unmatched bases: 8. This CDR3 is 14 amino acids long. The V gene's germline CDR1 is MDHEN and CDR2 SYDVKM. CDR3 region: CASSAMTGAHEQYF. The DNA of the CDR3 is TGTGCCAGCAGTGCTATGACAGGGGCACACGAGCAGTACTTC. The complete variable domain, with remaining parts taken from reference TRBV28 and TRBJ2-7, reads DVKVTQSSRYLVKRTGEKVFLECVQDMDHENMFWYRQDPGLGLRLIYFSYDVKMKEKGDIPEGYSVSREKKERFSLILESASTNQTSMYLCASSAMTGAHEQYFGPGTRLTVT.

This rearrangement joins TRBV6-2 or TRBV6-3 to TRBJ2-1; TRBD2 matches at 13 bases. CDR3 length: 16 residues. The V gene's germline CDR1 is MNHEY and CDR2 SVGEGT. With V trimmed by 0 bases and J by 8 bases, 4 bases remained unmatched. CDR3 amino acids: CASSYSRLAGGDEQFF. Written as DNA, the CDR3 is TGTGCCAGCAGTTACTCGAGACTAGCGGGGGGAGATGAGCAGTTCTTC.

Only a few counts were recorded for this clone. This chain connects TRBV5-1 to TRBJ1-1; tentative D call: TRBD1 (6 bases). CDR1 and CDR2 (germline): SGHRS, YFSETQ. V lost 3 bases, J lost 1 base, and 10 bases lay in between. The CDR3 has 14 amino acids. The CDR3 loop is CASSWRDTNTEAFF. CDR3 nucleotide sequence: TGCGCCAGCAGCTGGAGGGACACGAACACTGAAGCTTTCTTT.

The chain has TRBV11-2 and TRBJ2-2; TRBD2 aligns across 8 bases. The V and J ends lost 0 bases and 1 base, in that order; junction bases with no gene match: 1. CDR1 is SGHAT, CDR2 FQNNGV, per germline. The CDR3 runs to 16 residues. This CDR3 is CASSLDSGVNTGELFF. The CDR3 bases are TGTGCCAGCAGCTTAGATAGCGGGGTGAACACCGGGGAGCTGTTTTTT.

The J gene is TRBJ2-7, the V gene TRBV12-3 or TRBV12-4; D might be TRBD2 (5 bases). The germline V and J ends were trimmed by 4 bases and 3 bases, with 10 bases remaining between them. This CDR3 has 13 amino acids. CDR3 DNA: TGTGCCAGCAGTTCTCAGCGGAGCTACGAGCAGTACTTC. Amino acid sequence: CASSSQRSYEQYF.

The rearrangement uses TRBV6-5 and TRBJ1-4, with 8 bases aligning to TRBD1. The CDR3 has 16 residues. J gave up 3 bases and V 4 bases, and 7 bases lay outside the gene matches. Looked up from germline, CDR1 is MNHEY and CDR2 is SVGAGI. The chain's CDR3 is CASSSRQGRANEKLFF. Written as DNA, the CDR3 is TGTGCCAGCAGTTCACGACAGGGGAGAGCTAATGAAAAACTGTTTTTT.

The rearrangement uses TRBV29-1 and TRBJ2-7; D is perhaps TRBD1 or TRBD2 (5 bases each). This CDR3 contains 12 residues. The V and J ends lost 7 bases and 2 bases respectively, with 12 bases between them. Germline V lookup: CDR1 SQVTM, CDR2 ANQGSEA. CDR3 sequence reads: CSARDGPYEQYF. The CDR3 nucleotides are TGCAGCGCTCGGGACGGCCCCTACGAGCAGTACTTC.

V usage is TRBV12-3 or TRBV12-4 and J usage is TRBJ1-1; D not certain. The CDR3 runs 11 residues. Between the trimmed V and J ends, which lost 3 bases and 5 bases, there was a span of 4 bases. The CDR3 nucleotides are TGTGCCAGCAGTTTGGGTACTGAAGCTTTCTTT. Its protein is CASSLGTEAFF.